This T cell receptor (beta chain) was identified during a study of cytomegalovirus exposure and HLA in healthy donors. The CDR3 has 13 residues. Trimming pared 6 bases from V and 1 base from J, leaving 9 bases between. Germline-derived CDR1 and CDR2 are MNHNS and SASEGT. The PCR employed 60 Vbeta primers together with 13 Jbeta primers. Assay: immunoSEQ multiplex PCR; the TCRdb copy retains only in-frame clones and omits some. The sample records fewer than 50,000 clones, around 60% being singletons. The chain links TRBV6-1 to TRBJ1-1; D is ambiguous. The sample was PBMCs. This sequence originates from a man aged 55-75 years in good health and CMV-seropositive. The CDR3 DNA follows: TGTGCCAGCAGAAAATCTAGGAACACTGAAGCTTTCTTT. Its protein is CASRKSRNTEAFF.